The 2 T cell receptor beta chains below come from one sample, sequenced in a study of Ad26.COV2.S vaccination and SARS-CoV-2 variants (dated by TCRdb to the early 2020s). This sample's treatment or condition label indicates: 19 received Ad26.COV2.S at low or high dose, single or two shots; about 5 received placebo; per-sample allocation not given. Repertoires of vaccine and placebo recipients were sequenced from samples collected on day 63 after the first injection. The library was produced with the immunoSEQ multiplex PCR assay. Held by TCRdb, this immuneACCESS table contains in-frame sequences only and omits some clones. Under half of the omission traces to an unresolved V gene where checked; the cause of the rest is unknown. This sample is represented by around 380,000 clones; 88% of them were singletons. About 3.6% of the sample goes to the ten largest clones. Material: peripheral blood, obtained in a trial of Ad26.COV2.S vaccine versus placebo. Source of these receptors: a person between 18 and 65 years old who received the Ad26.COV2.S COVID-19 vaccine or a placebo.

The V and J genes are TRBV5-4 and TRBJ1-1, with D perhaps TRBD1 (5 bases). Germline CDR1 and CDR2: SGHNT and YYREEE (reference sequence). The germline V and J ends were trimmed by 4 bases and 0 bases, with 10 bases remaining between them. The CDR3 runs 14 residues. This chain's CDR3 is CASSAGPMNTEAFF. The CDR3 bases are TGTGCCAGCAGCGCGGGACCGATGAACACTGAAGCTTTCTTT.

This clone occurred once. The rearrangement uses TRBV5-6 and TRBJ1-1; 7 positions match TRBD1. CDR3 length equals 15 residues. J was trimmed by 4 bases and V by 5 bases; bases with no gene match: 11. Germline CDR1 and CDR2: SGHDT and YYEEEE. The CDR3 DNA sequence: TGTGCCAGCAGTCGGTATGGAGGGGGCCTCACTGAAGCTTTCTTT. Its protein product is CASSRYGGGLTEAFF. The full variable domain, its missing parts supplied by reference TRBV5-6 and TRBJ1-1, is DAGVTQSPTHLIKTRGQQVTLRCSPKSGHDTVSWYQQALGQGPQFIFQYYEEEERQRGNFPDRFSGHQFPNYSSELNVNALLLGDSALYLCASSRYGGGLTEAFFGQGTRLTVV.